This T cell receptor (beta chain) derives from a study of control samples from healthy donors and cancer patients (dated by TCRdb to the early 2020s). Deletion took 9 bases off V and 0 bases off J, with a span of 11 bases between the germline ends. Spanning cysteine to phenylalanine, the CDR3 consists of 13 amino acids. Only the CDR3 DNA is retained, 39 bases long and in frame from the first base. From the germline V gene (reference sequence), CDR1 is LNHDA and CDR2 is SQIVND. The protocol used for the library was the immunoSEQ multiplex PCR assay. The clones in this table, taken by TCRdb from immuneACCESS, are in-frame only. Not every clone is retained; where verified, under half of the shortfall comes from an unresolved V gene, and the cause of the rest is unknown. Across this sample there are 100,000 or so clones, with about 88% seen only once. The ten most abundant clones make up roughly 1.2% of the sample.

Turning to this clone: Which antigen it targets is not known. Within one base of it there is no much larger clone, and no base qualities were kept.

The chain is assembled from TRBV19 and TRBJ1-1, and the D gene may be TRBD1, 6 bases matching. Sequences were obtained from blood. This sequence originates from a woman aged 50 to 60 in good health. The CDR3 is CASRWTVNTEAFF. Here is the DNA: TGTGCCAGCCGCTGGACAGTGAACACTGAAGCTTTCTTT.